This passage covers 14 T cell receptor beta chains from one sample sequenced in a study of blood T cell repertoires in COVID-19. Data came from immunoSEQ multiplex PCR; TCRdb stores just in-frame clones and leaves some out. This table holds fewer than 350,000 clones, approximately 88% found once. Sample: peripheral blood. Source of these receptors: a woman aged 25 to 39 with COVID-19, enrolled during active disease.

The chain couples TRBV5-1 to TRBJ2-6; D is uncertain. V was pared by 9 bases and J by 4 bases, with 17 bases between. Germline V lookup: CDR1 SGHRS, CDR2 YFSETQ. The CDR3 length is 15 residues. The CDR3 spells CATQVSTAGANVLTF. The CDR3 nucleotides read TGCGCCACCCAGGTATCAACAGCCGGGGCCAACGTCCTGACTTTC.

The chain links TRBV5-4 to TRBJ2-1; 9 nucleotides match TRBD1. V was clipped by 2 bases and J by 6 bases; unmatched bases: 6. There are 15 residues in the CDR3. Per the germline V gene, CDR1 is SGHNT and CDR2 is YYREEE (reference sequence). The CDR3 DNA reads TGTGCCAGCAGCTTAAGGACAGGGGCTCTCAATGAGCAGTTCTTC. Its translation: CASSLRTGALNEQFF.

This clone was recorded only once. The gene calls are TRBV18 and TRBJ1-5; 10 bases line up with TRBD1. CDR1 and CDR2 from the germline V gene are KGHSH and LQKENI. There are 15 residues in the CDR3. The J segment lost 7 bases and the V segment lost 3 bases, leaving 6 bases of the junction unmatched. The CDR3 region is CASSPTRDRGQPQHF. CDR3 DNA: TGTGCCAGCTCACCGACCCGGGACAGGGGACAGCCCCAGCATTTT.

V is TRBV2 and J is TRBJ2-3; 13 bases are shared with TRBD2. The CDR3 extends over 15 amino acids. CDR1 and CDR2 from the germline V gene are SNHLY and FYNNEI. V shed 6 bases and J 7 bases; nucleotides not matched to a gene: 7. CDR3 loop: CASRELAGGENTQYF. In DNA form, the CDR3 reads TGTGCCAGCAGGGAACTAGCGGGGGGGGAGAATACGCAGTATTTT. Full variable domain (remainder filled in from reference TRBV2 and TRBJ2-3): EPEVTQTPSHQVTQMGQEVILRCVPISNHLYFYWYRQILGQKVEFLVSFYNNEISEKSEIFDDQFSVERPDGSNFTLKIRSTKLEDSAMYFCASRELAGGENTQYFGPGTRLTVL.

The V gene is TRBV7-2, the J gene TRBJ2-2, with D uncertain. CDR3 length: 14 amino acids. The ends were cut back, 5 bases at V and 4 bases at J, with 11 bases in the middle. CDR1 and CDR2 from the germline V gene are SGHTA and FQGNSA. Here the CDR3 reads CASSPQSGTGELFF. In DNA form, the CDR3 reads TGTGCCAGCAGCCCCCAATCGGGCACCGGGGAGCTGTTTTTT.

The chain joins TRBV4-2 to TRBJ1-1; tentatively, D is TRBD1 (5 bases). Germline V gene data show CDR1 as LGHNA and CDR2 as YNFKEQ. Deletions cut 3 bases from V and 4 bases from J, with 12 bases between. The CDR3 contains 14 residues. The CDR3 coding sequence is TGTGCCAGCAGCCACCAAAGGAGGGGCACTGAAGCTTTCTTT. Its translation: CASSHQRRGTEAFF.

This rearrangement joins TRBV9 to TRBJ1-2, with 7 nucleotides matching TRBD1. Germline lookup yields CDR1 SGDLS and CDR2 YYNGEE. The CDR3 consists of 15 residues. V shed 1 base and J 8 bases; nucleotides not matched to a gene: 11. Here the CDR3 DNA reads TGTGCCAGCAGCGTACTATCAGGGGGGCCCTGGGGCTACACCTTC. The encoded protein is CASSVLSGGPWGYTF.

The rearrangement links TRBV10-3 to TRBJ1-1; 7 nucleotides line up with TRBD1. The germline V gene encodes CDR1 ENHRY and CDR2 SYGVKD. This CDR3 comprises 16 residues. Trimming removed 2 bases from V and 0 bases from J; junction bases left unmatched: 6. The CDR3 loop is CAISEQTGIVNTEAFF. The CDR3 DNA follows: TGTGCCATCAGTGAGCAGACAGGGATTGTGAACACTGAAGCTTTCTTT.

The chain has TRBV6-6 and TRBJ1-2; no definite D call. V gave up 5 bases and J gave up 7 bases, with 17 bases separating them. Germline CDR1 and CDR2: MNHNY and SVGAGI (reference sequence). This CDR3 contains 14 residues. DNA of the CDR3: TGTGCCAGCAGTAATCCCCCCTCTACGAGTGGCTACACCTTC. Translating it yields CASSNPPSTSGYTF.

The chain recombines TRBV7-8 with TRBJ2-5; a possible D gene is TRBD1 (6 bases). V was clipped by 5 bases and J by 1 base, with 14 bases between them. Germline-derived CDR1 and CDR2 are SGHVS and FQNEAQ. CDR3 length: 15 amino acids. CDR3 residues: CASSPGNRVQETQYF. CDR3 DNA sequence: TGTGCCAGCAGCCCCGGGAACAGGGTCCAAGAGACCCAGTACTTC.

Regarding this clone: Other nucleotide sequences from this sample produce the same CDR3. The chain recombines TRBV7-9 with TRBJ1-2, with a possible D match to TRBD1 (6 bases). CDR1 and CDR2 (germline): SEHNR, FQNEAQ (reference sequence). The length of the CDR3 is 14 residues. Trimming pared 6 bases from V and 4 bases from J, leaving 15 bases between. CDR3 nucleotides: TGTGCCAGCAGTAGTTCAGGGGAGGGCTATGGCTACACCTTC. It encodes CASSSSGEGYGYTF.

This chain connects TRBV6-2 or TRBV6-3 to TRBJ1-5; perhaps TRBD1 as D (6 bases). Germline CDR1 is MNHEY and CDR2 is SVGEGT. The length of the CDR3 is 15 residues. V lost 4 bases, J lost 8 bases, and 18 bases lay in between. CDR3 coding DNA: TGTGCCAGCAGTTTCGGGACACTCGCCTCAGAGCCCCAGCATTTT. Its protein product is CASSFGTLASEPQHF.

The rearrangement joins TRBV2 to TRBJ1-2; maybe TRBD1 (5 bases). Trimming removed 2 bases from V and 7 bases from J, with 11 bases in between. Germline loops: CDR1 SNHLY, CDR2 FYNNEI. The CDR3 is 13 amino acids. CDR3 in amino acids: CASSEWQGGGYTF. In DNA form, the CDR3 reads TGTGCCAGCAGTGAATGGCAGGGTGGTGGCTACACCTTC.

The genes are TRBV4-3 and TRBJ2-1; the match to TRBD1 covers 8 bases. The germline gives CDR1 LGHNA, CDR2 YSLEER. V trimming: 8 bases; J trimming: 2 bases; junction bases outside the gene matches: 8. CDR3 length equals 15 residues. In nucleotides, the CDR3 is TGCGCCAGCCGGGCTACGACAGGGGCCTACAATGAGCAGTTCTTC. Amino acids: CASRATTGAYNEQFF.